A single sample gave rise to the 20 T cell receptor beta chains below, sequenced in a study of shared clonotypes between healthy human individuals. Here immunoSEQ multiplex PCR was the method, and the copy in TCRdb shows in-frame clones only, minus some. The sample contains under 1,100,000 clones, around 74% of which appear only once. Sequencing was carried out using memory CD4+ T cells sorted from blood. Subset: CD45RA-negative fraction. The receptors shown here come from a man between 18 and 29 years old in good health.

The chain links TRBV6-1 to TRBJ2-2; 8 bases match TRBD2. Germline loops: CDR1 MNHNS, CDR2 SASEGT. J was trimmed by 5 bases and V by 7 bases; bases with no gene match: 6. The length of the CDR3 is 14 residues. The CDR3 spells CASTLAGGTGELFF. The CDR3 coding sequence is TGTGCCAGCACCCTAGCGGGCGGAACCGGGGAGCTGTTTTTT.

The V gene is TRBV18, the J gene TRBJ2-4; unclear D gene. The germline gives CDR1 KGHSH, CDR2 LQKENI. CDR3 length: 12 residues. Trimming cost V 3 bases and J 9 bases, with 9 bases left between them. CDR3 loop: CASSPDTAIQYF. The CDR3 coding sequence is TGTGCCAGCTCACCCGACACCGCCATTCAGTACTTC.

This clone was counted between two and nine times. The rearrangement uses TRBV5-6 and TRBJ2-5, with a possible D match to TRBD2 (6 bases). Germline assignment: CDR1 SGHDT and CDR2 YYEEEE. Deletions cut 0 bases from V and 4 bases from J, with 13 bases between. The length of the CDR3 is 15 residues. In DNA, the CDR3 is TGTGCCAGCAGCTTGGCTGGGAGGATAGGAGAGACCCAGTACTTC. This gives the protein CASSLAGRIGETQYF.

DNA for the CDR3: TGTGCCAGCAGTTACGAAGCGGGGGGACGCACAGATACGCAGTATTTT. Protein: CASSYEAGGRTDTQYF. This sequence joins TRBV6-6 and TRBJ2-3; 9 bases are a match to TRBD2. With 2 bases clipped from V and 1 base from J, the junction kept 4 bases outside the gene matches. Germline CDR1 and CDR2: MNHNY and SVGAGI (reference sequence). This CDR3 spans 16 amino acids.

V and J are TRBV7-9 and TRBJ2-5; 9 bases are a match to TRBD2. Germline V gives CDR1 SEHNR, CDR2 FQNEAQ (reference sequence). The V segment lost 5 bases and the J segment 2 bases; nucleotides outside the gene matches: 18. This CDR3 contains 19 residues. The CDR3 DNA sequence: TGTGCCAGCAGCCCTCCCCTAGCGGGGACACTCAGGGGACAAGAGACCCAGTACTTC. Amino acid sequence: CASSPPLAGTLRGQETQYF.

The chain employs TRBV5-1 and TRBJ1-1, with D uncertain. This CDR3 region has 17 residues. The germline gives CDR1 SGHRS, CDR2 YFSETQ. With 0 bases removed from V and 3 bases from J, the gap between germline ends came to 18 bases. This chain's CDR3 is CASSLGALRVSDTEAFF. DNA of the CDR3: TGCGCCAGCAGCTTGGGGGCCCTAAGGGTTTCGGACACTGAAGCTTTCTTT.

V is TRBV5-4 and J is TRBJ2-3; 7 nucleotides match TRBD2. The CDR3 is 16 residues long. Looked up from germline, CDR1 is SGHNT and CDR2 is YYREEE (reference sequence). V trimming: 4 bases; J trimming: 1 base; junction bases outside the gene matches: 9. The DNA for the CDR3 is TGTGCCAGCAGCCTTAGAGCGGGGCCCGGCACAGATACGCAGTATTTT. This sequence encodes CASSLRAGPGTDTQYF.

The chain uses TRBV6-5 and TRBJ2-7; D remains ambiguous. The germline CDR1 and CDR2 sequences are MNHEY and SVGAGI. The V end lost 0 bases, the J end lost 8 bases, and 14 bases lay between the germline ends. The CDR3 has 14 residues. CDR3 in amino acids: CASSYSSQPNKQYF. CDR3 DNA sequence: TGTGCCAGCAGTTACTCGTCACAGCCGAACAAGCAGTACTTC.

CDR3 bases: TGCGCCAGCAGTGTTGGTAGCGCGTCCAAAAACATTCAGTACTTC. Translating gives CASSVGSASKNIQYF. The chain has TRBV10-1 and TRBJ2-4; D perhaps matches TRBD2 (5 bases). The CDR3 loop spans 15 amino acids. In germline, CDR1 is WNHNN, CDR2 SYGVQD (reference sequence). V lost 4 bases, J lost 2 bases, and 12 bases lay in between.

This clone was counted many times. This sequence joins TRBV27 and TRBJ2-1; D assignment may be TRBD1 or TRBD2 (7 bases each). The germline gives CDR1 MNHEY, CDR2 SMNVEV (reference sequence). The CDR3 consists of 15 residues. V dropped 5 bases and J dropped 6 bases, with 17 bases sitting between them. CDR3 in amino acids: CASSPRGGGVNEQFF. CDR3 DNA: TGTGCCAGCAGTCCCAGGGGGGGCGGGGTCAATGAGCAGTTCTTC.

The CDR3 nucleotides read TGTGCCATCAGTGGGGGGGGTGCAGGCCTAAGCACAGATACGCAGTATTTT. As protein: CAISGGGAGLSTDTQYF. V gene TRBV10-3 combines with J gene TRBJ2-3; 7 bases agree with TRBD2. The CDR3 contains 17 residues. Germline CDR1 and CDR2: ENHRY and SYGVKD. The V segment lost 4 bases and the J segment 0 bases; nucleotides outside the gene matches: 10.

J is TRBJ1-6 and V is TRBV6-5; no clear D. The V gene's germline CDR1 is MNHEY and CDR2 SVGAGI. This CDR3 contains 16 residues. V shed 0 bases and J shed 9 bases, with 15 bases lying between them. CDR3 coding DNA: TGTGCCAGCAGTTACTCGCGTGTCGATCGGGGTTCACCCCTCCACTTT. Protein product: CASSYSRVDRGSPLHF.

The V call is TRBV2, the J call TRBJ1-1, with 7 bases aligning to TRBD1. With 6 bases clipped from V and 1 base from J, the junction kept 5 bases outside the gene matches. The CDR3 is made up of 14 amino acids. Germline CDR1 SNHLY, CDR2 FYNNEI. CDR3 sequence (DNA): TGTGCCAGCAGCAAGGGACAGCCGAACACTGAAGCTTTCTTT. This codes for CASSKGQPNTEAFF.

CDR3 nucleotide sequence: TGTGCCAGCAGCCCCCTACGCGGTTTCACTGAAGCTTTCTTT. It translates to CASSPLRGFTEAFF. V usage is TRBV5-6 and J usage is TRBJ1-1; D gene ambiguous. The V end lost 4 bases, the J end lost 4 bases, and 14 bases lay between the germline ends. Germline CDR1 SGHDT, CDR2 YYEEEE. This CDR3 comprises 14 residues.

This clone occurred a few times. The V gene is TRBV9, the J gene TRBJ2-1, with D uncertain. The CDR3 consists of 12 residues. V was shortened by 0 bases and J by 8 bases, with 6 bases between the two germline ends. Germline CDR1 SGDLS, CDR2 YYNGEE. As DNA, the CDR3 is TGTGCCAGCAGCGTAGGGTGGGATGAGCAGTTCTTC. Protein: CASSVGWDEQFF.

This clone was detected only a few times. CDR3 coding DNA: TGTGCCAGCAGTCTCCAAGTAGGCTATAATTCACCCCTCCACTTT. Protein sequence: CASSLQVGYNSPLHF. V usage is TRBV6-5 and J usage is TRBJ1-6; no definite D call. CDR3 length: 15 residues. Germline CDR1 and CDR2: MNHEY and SVGAGI. V was cut by 5 bases and J by 3 bases, with 11 bases left in between.

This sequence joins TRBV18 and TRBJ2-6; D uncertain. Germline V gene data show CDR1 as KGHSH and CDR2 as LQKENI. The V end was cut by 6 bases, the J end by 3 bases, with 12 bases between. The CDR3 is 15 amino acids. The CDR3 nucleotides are TGTGCCAGCTCTCCTCAGCTATTTGGGGCCAACGTCCTGACTTTC. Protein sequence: CASSPQLFGANVLTF.

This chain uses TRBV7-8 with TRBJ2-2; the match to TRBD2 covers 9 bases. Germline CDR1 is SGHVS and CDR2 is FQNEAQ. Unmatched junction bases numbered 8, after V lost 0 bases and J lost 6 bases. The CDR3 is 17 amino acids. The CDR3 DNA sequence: TGTGCCAGCAGCTTAGCCCCGCAGCGGGGGGTCGCCGGGGAGCTGTTTTTT. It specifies CASSLAPQRGVAGELFF.

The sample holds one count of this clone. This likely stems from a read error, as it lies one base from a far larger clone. The CDR3 DNA reads TGTGCCAGCAGCCCCGGGACACTTAACTATGGCTACACCTTC. Translating it yields CASSPGTLNYGYTF. J is TRBJ1-2 and V is TRBV6-6, with D possibly being TRBD1 (6 bases). Trimming took 6 bases from V and 1 from J, leaving 12 bases between them. Germline V lookup: CDR1 MNHNY, CDR2 SVGAGI (reference sequence). The CDR3 is 14 amino acids.

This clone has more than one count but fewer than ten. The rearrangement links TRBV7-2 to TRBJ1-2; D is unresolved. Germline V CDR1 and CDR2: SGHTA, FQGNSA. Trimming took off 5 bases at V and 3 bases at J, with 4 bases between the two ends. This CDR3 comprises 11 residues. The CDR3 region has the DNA TGTGCCAGCAGCCCTGACTATGGCTACACCTTC. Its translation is CASSPDYGYTF. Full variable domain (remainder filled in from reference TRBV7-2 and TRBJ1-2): GAGVSQSPSNKVTEKGKDVELRCDPISGHTALYWYRQSLGQGLEFLIYFQGNSAPDKSGLPSDRFSAERTGGSVSTLTIQRTQQEDSAVYLCASSPDYGYTFGSGTRLTVV.